This TCR beta chain was documented in a study of shared clonotypes between healthy human individuals. The CDR3 runs to 16 residues. From germline, CDR1 is LNHDA and CDR2 SQIVND (reference sequence). V was trimmed by 0 bases and J by 5 bases, leaving 16 bases between them. The method was immunoSEQ multiplex PCR; TCRdb's version includes in-frame clones alone and lacks a portion of them. The sample holds around 2.5 million clones, 93% seen once. Sequenced sample: naive CD4+ T cells from PBMCs. Stated subset: CD45RA+ positively selected. This receptor was taken from a man aged 18 to 30 in good health. Some clones in this sample may be carry-over from other donors' samples. The chain has TRBV19 and TRBJ2-5; a weak D match, TRBD2 (7 bases). The CDR3 spells CASSIEWGGTQETQYF. CDR3 sequence (DNA): TGTGCCAGTAGTATAGAGTGGGGGGGGACACAGGAGACCCAGTACTTC.